These 19 T cell receptor beta chains were sequenced from one sample in a study of blood T cell repertoires in COVID-19. The protocol was immunoSEQ multiplex PCR, while the TCRdb copy is restricted to in-frame clones and leaves out a portion. The sample has roughly 180,000 clones; roughly 79% are singletons. Sequenced material: peripheral blood. The receptors stem from a woman in her 40s with COVID-19, enrolled during active disease.

This sequence joins TRBV5-1 and TRBJ1-2, with D unresolved. V lost 3 bases and J lost 5, with 11 bases in between. From germline, CDR1 is SGHRS and CDR2 YFSETQ. The CDR3 has 13 amino acids. The DNA of the CDR3 is TGCGCCAGCAGCTCGACTATTGGATATGGCTACACCTTC. Translating it yields CASSSTIGYGYTF.

The chain couples TRBV19 to TRBJ2-5, with D unclear. This CDR3 has 12 amino acids. With 3 bases removed from V and 5 bases from J, the gap between germline ends came to 7 bases. Germline values: CDR1 LNHDA, CDR2 SQIVND (reference sequence). This CDR3 is CASSIDAETQYF. In DNA form, the CDR3 reads TGTGCCAGTAGTATCGATGCGGAGACCCAGTACTTC.

The gene calls are TRBV5-1 and TRBJ2-3; D unresolved. Germline CDR1 and CDR2: SGHRS and YFSETQ. The CDR3 totals 15 residues. V gave up 1 base and J gave up 4 bases, with 13 bases separating them. The CDR3 here is CASSLIGLHSDTQYF. The CDR3 DNA reads as TGCGCCAGCAGCTTGATTGGTCTTCACTCAGATACGCAGTATTTT.

This clone was found once. The gene calls are TRBV28 and TRBJ1-5; 7 bases map to TRBD1. V was clipped by 5 bases and J by 6 bases; unmatched bases: 7. Germline-derived CDR1 and CDR2 are MDHEN and SYDVKM. The CDR3 totals 14 residues. CDR3 DNA sequence: TGTGCCAGCAGTCCAATGACAGGGACTCAGCCCCAGCATTTT. Its protein is CASSPMTGTQPQHF.

The chain carries TRBV7-2 and TRBJ2-1; unclear D gene. Germline CDR1 is SGHTA and CDR2 is FQGNSA. V was cut by 3 bases and J by 7 bases, with 7 bases left in between. The CDR3 contains 12 residues. CDR3 nucleotide sequence: TGTGCCAGCAGCTTCCCCGGGAATGAGCAGTTCTTC. As protein: CASSFPGNEQFF.

This clone was seen a single time. V and J are TRBV15 and TRBJ1-3; 10 nucleotides match TRBD1. This CDR3 spans 16 amino acids. Germline lookup yields CDR1 LNHNV and CDR2 YYDKDF (reference sequence). J was trimmed by 4 bases and V by 5 bases; bases with no gene match: 8. The CDR3 DNA follows: TGTGCCACCAGCCAGAGACAGGGGGCAGGGGGAAACACCATATATTTT. Translated, it gives CATSQRQGAGGNTIYF. Complete variable domain (other parts from reference TRBV15 and TRBJ1-3): DAMVIQNPRYQVTQFGKPVTLSCSQTLNHNVMYWYQQKSSQAPKLLFHYYDKDFNNEADTPDNFQSRRPNTSFCFLDIRSPGLGDTAMYLCATSQRQGAGGNTIYFGEGSWLTVV.

This chain uses TRBV4-2 with TRBJ2-4; 13 bases agree with TRBD2. CDR3 length: 17 residues. With 1 base clipped from V and 2 bases from J, the junction kept 2 bases outside the gene matches. CDR1 and CDR2 from the germline V gene are LGHNA and YNFKEQ. The CDR3, as DNA: TGTGCCAGCAGCCAAGGGACTAGCGGGAGAACCAAAAACATTCAGTACTTC. Translation gives CASSQGTSGRTKNIQYF.

The chain couples TRBV5-6 to TRBJ1-2; D gene unclear. Trimming left V 4 bases short and J 3 bases short, with 16 bases between. CDR3 size: 15 residues. Germline-derived CDR1 and CDR2 are SGHDT and YYEEEE. CDR3 nucleotide sequence: TGTGCCAGCAGCCATCTTCGGCGGTTCCACTATGGCTACACCTTC. Protein sequence: CASSHLRRFHYGYTF.

The chain has TRBV9 and TRBJ1-2; D is uncertain. The CDR3 is 15 amino acids. Trimming took 3 bases from V and 0 from J, leaving 12 bases between them. CDR1 is SGDLS and CDR2 is YYNGEE in the germline V gene. The CDR3 loop reads CASSAVLGANYGYTF. As DNA, the CDR3 is TGTGCCAGCAGCGCAGTACTCGGAGCTAACTATGGCTACACCTTC.

The chain uses TRBV6-5 and TRBJ2-5; a possible D gene is TRBD1 (6 bases). The CDR3 totals 11 residues. The ends were cut back, 6 bases at V and 11 bases at J, with 13 bases in the middle. Germline values: CDR1 MNHEY, CDR2 SVGAGI. The CDR3 DNA sequence: TGTGCCAGCAGCCCCGGGACAACACAGTACTTC. Its protein product is CASSPGTTQYF.

The rearrangement links TRBV5-1 to TRBJ2-1, with TRBD1 matching over 9 bases. Losses at the gene ends were 5 bases for V and 7 bases for J; bases not matched to a gene: 7. Germline CDR1 SGHRS, CDR2 YFSETQ. This CDR3 comprises 14 residues. Here the CDR3 DNA reads TGCGCCAGCAGGGCCGGGACAGGGCTAAATGAGCAGTTCTTC. It translates to CASRAGTGLNEQFF.

The chain has TRBV18 and TRBJ1-6; 7 bases are shared with TRBD1. The CDR3 length is 15 residues. The V segment lost 0 bases and the J segment 6 bases; nucleotides outside the gene matches: 2. Germline lookup yields CDR1 KGHSH and CDR2 LQKENI. The CDR3 DNA sequence: TGTGCCAGCTCACCACCCACAGGGGCTAATTCACCCCTCCACTTT. Translating gives CASSPPTGANSPLHF.

There are a few counts of this clone. This chain connects TRBV4-1 to TRBJ1-1; D call uncertain. Germline V lookup: CDR1 MGHRA, CDR2 YSYEKL. The ends were cut back, 4 bases at V and 1 base at J, with 10 bases in the middle. The CDR3 length is 14 residues. CDR3 residues: CASSLDVWNTEAFF. The CDR3 nucleotides are TGCGCCAGCAGCCTAGACGTTTGGAACACTGAAGCTTTCTTT.

The table lists this clone with a few counts. This rearrangement joins TRBV6-5 to TRBJ1-2; tentatively, D is TRBD1 (5 bases). V dropped 0 bases and J dropped 6 bases, with 14 bases sitting between them. The length of the CDR3 is 15 residues. Germline V CDR1 and CDR2: MNHEY, SVGAGI. CDR3 loop: CASSYSAGGLDGYTF. CDR3 bases: TGTGCCAGCAGTTACTCCGCCGGGGGTTTGGATGGCTACACCTTC.

The chain links TRBV11-2 to TRBJ2-7, with D tentatively TRBD2 (5 bases). The CDR3 spans 14 residues. The ends were cut back, 0 bases at V and 2 bases at J, with 8 bases in the middle. From germline, CDR1 is SGHAT and CDR2 FQNNGV. This chain's CDR3 is CASSLDPGTYEQYV. For the CDR3, the DNA is TGTGCCAGCAGCTTAGACCCGGGGACCTACGAGCAGTACGTC.

This clone was seen at least ten times. The genes are TRBV10-1 and TRBJ2-5; D is ambiguous. V was trimmed by 6 bases and J by 5 bases, leaving 19 bases between them. The CDR3 is made up of 15 amino acids. From germline, CDR1 is WNHNN and CDR2 SYGVQD (reference sequence). The CDR3 loop reads CASSVVLGSVETQYF. CDR3 DNA: TGCGCCAGCAGCGTTGTATTGGGCTCTGTCGAGACCCAGTACTTC.

The rearrangement joins TRBV30 to TRBJ1-6, with no clear D. V was trimmed by 5 bases and J by 4 bases, leaving 6 bases between them. CDR1 is GTSNPN, CDR2 SVGIG, per germline (reference sequence). The CDR3 consists of 12 residues. The CDR3 nucleotides read TGTGCCTGGGAGAGTTATAATTCACCCCTCCACTTT. Translated, it gives CAWESYNSPLHF.

Of note for this clone: One end of the junction varies from germline; a read error may be responsible. This chain uses TRBV6-4 with TRBJ2-2; maybe TRBD2 (6 bases). The CDR3 has 16 residues. Germline V CDR1 and CDR2: MRHNA, SNTAGT. The CDR3 DNA sequence: TGTGCCAGCAGCGACTTGGGAGATAGCGGCACCGGGGAGCTGTTTTTT. This codes for CASSDLGDSGTGELFF.

The CDR3 DNA is TGTGCCAGCAGGCAGCTAGCTGATATAGGCTACGAGCAGTACGTC. This gives the protein CASRQLADIGYEQYV. V usage is TRBV6-5 and J usage is TRBJ2-7; possibly TRBD2 for D (5 bases). V was trimmed by 6 bases and J by 3 bases, leaving 18 bases between them. The V gene's germline CDR1 is MNHEY and CDR2 SVGAGI. CDR3 length equals 15 residues.